This T cell receptor (beta chain) was retrieved from a study of T cell responses to AZD1222 COVID-19 vaccine. Study-wide context: The study pooled second doses at about 4 or about 12 weeks. Findings of the study overall: Vaccine-related CD4 TCRs covered spike, predominating at 160-218 and 743-854. Sampling captured repertoires only after the peak T cell response.

Trimming shortened V by 1 base and J by 6 bases, and 10 bases separated the two germline ends. Germline CDR1 and CDR2: SGDLS and YYNGEE. The CDR3 consists of 14 residues. Remarks on this clone: Its target is unknown.

Method: immunoSEQ multiplex PCR; TCRdb's copy keeps in-frame clones and lacks some. The sample carries about 180,000 clones, about 92% recorded once. Sequencing used peripheral blood, obtained on day 0 of AZD1222 vaccination. The V gene is TRBV9, the J gene TRBJ1-4, with D possibly TRBD1 on 6 matching bases. This TCR was recovered from an adult in good health. This CDR3 is CASSVTGKHEKLFF. CDR3 in DNA: TGTGCCAGCAGCGTAACAGGGAAACATGAAAAACTGTTTTTT.